Each of the 5 T cell receptor beta chains below was sequenced from the same sample in a study of blood T cell repertoires in COVID-19 (dated by TCRdb to about 2020). Libraries were built with the immunoSEQ multiplex PCR assay. Drawn from immuneACCESS, this table holds only the in-frame rearrangements with V and J called that TCRdb kept. Clones are partly lost; checked studies trace under half to an unresolved V gene and leave the rest unexplained. Recorded for this sample are about 83,000 clones; approximately 90% of them occurred a single time. Jointly, the top ten make up 2.5% to 3.5% of the sample. Sequenced material: peripheral blood. These TCRs come from a woman aged 45-65 years with active or convalescent COVID-19.

This chain uses TRBV20-1 with TRBJ1-4, with 9 positions matching TRBD1. This CDR3 is built from 16 residues. Germline V CDR1 and CDR2: DFQATT, SNEGSKA (reference sequence). The V and J ends lost 3 bases and 6 bases, in that order; junction bases with no gene match: 11. The chain's CDR3 is CSASSGTGRGYEKLFF. The CDR3 DNA reads TGCAGTGCTAGTTCCGGGACAGGGCGAGGATATGAAAAACTGTTTTTT.

This clone came up a few times. The rearrangement joins TRBV6-6 to TRBJ2-2; D is uncertain. V was pared by 6 bases and J by 1 base, with 12 bases between. Germline V gene data show CDR1 as MNHNY and CDR2 as SVGAGI (reference sequence). CDR3 size: 15 residues. The CDR3 protein is CASSSSDRNTGELFF. The DNA for the CDR3 is TGTGCCAGCAGCTCCAGCGACCGGAACACCGGGGAGCTGTTTTTT.

The chain recombines TRBV14 with TRBJ1-1, with TRBD1 as a possible D gene (5 bases). V was trimmed by 0 bases and J by 8 bases, leaving 13 bases between them. The CDR3 has 14 residues. Germline V gene data show CDR1 as SGHDN and CDR2 as FVKESK. The CDR3 loop reads CASSQDRQGAEAFF. As DNA, the CDR3 is TGTGCCAGCAGCCAAGATCGCCAAGGGGCGGAAGCTTTCTTT.

The J gene is TRBJ1-6, the V gene TRBV6-5; 7 positions match TRBD1. There are 13 residues in the CDR3. The J segment lost 6 bases and the V segment lost 10 bases, leaving 6 bases of the junction unmatched. Germline V gene lookup returns CDR1 MNHEY and CDR2 SVGAGI. As DNA, the CDR3 is TGTGCCACCCGGGACAGTCTTAATTCACCCCTCCACTTT. Amino acids: CATRDSLNSPLHF.

The chain joins TRBV3-1 (or the pseudogene TRBV3-2) to TRBJ2-7, with 10 bases fitting TRBD2. This CDR3 is 17 amino acids long. Germline CDR1 and CDR2: LGHDT and YNNKEL (reference sequence). J was trimmed by 4 bases and V by 0 bases; bases with no gene match: 9. Here the CDR3 reads CASSQDVRPSGGYEQYF. The CDR3 DNA follows: TGTGCCAGCAGCCAAGATGTTCGCCCTAGCGGGGGATACGAGCAGTACTTC.